A selection of T cell receptor beta chains follows, all from one sample in a study of blood T cell repertoires in COVID-19. Profiling relied on immunoSEQ multiplex PCR, and the TCRdb table lists in-frame clones only, not all of them. Of a few hundred thousand clones listed, about 85% are singletons. Sequencing was carried out using peripheral blood. These receptors were obtained from a woman aged 55-69 years who had recovered from COVID-19. CDR3s include the opening cysteine and the closing phenylalanine or tryptophan. D genes are given only for firm matches. The size field is filled for only some rows; it gives once, few, many or a size class.

abundance: -
j_gene: TRBJ1-5
d_gene: -
v_gene: TRBV6-2/TRBV6-3
CDR3aa: CASSYSKELSHTDQPQHF
CDR3nt: TGTGCCAGCAGTTACTCGAAGGAGTTATCCCATACCGATCAGCCCCAGCATTTT

abundance: -
j_gene: TRBJ1-2
d_gene: TRBD1
v_gene: TRBV3-1/TRBV3-2
CDR3aa: CASSRGTDDGYTF
CDR3nt: TGTGCCAGCAGCCGCGGGACAGATGATGGCTACACCTTC

abundance: -
j_gene: TRBJ1-1
d_gene: -
v_gene: TRBV5-4
CDR3aa: CASSLDFRYHRPENTEAFF
CDR3nt: TGTGCCAGCAGCTTGGACTTCAGATATCACAGGCCCGAGAACACTGAAGCTTTCTTT

abundance: -
j_gene: TRBJ2-7
d_gene: -
v_gene: TRBV4-3
CDR3aa: CASSQDTGEGYEQYF
CDR3nt: TGCGCCAGCAGCCAAGATACGGGAGAAGGATACGAGCAGTACTTC

abundance: -
j_gene: TRBJ1-1
d_gene: -
v_gene: TRBV3-1/TRBV3-2
CDR3aa: CASSQATLRGAFF
CDR3nt: TGTGCCAGCAGCCAGGCCACCCTTCGAGGGGCTTTCTTT

abundance: -
j_gene: TRBJ2-3
d_gene: -
v_gene: TRBV21-1
CDR3aa: CASSKVGYTGGKDTQYF
CDR3nt: TGTGCCAGCAGCAAAGTAGGATATACAGGGGGCAAAGATACGCAGTATTTT

abundance: -
j_gene: TRBJ2-3
d_gene: TRBD2
v_gene: TRBV13
CDR3aa: CASSAGLAGITDTQYF
CDR3nt: TGTGCCAGCAGCGCGGGACTAGCGGGGATCACAGATACGCAGTATTTT

abundance: few
j_gene: TRBJ1-2
d_gene: TRBD1
v_gene: TRBV3-1/TRBV3-2
CDR3aa: CASSIGTGSYGYTF
CDR3nt: TGTGCCAGCAGCATAGGGACAGGGTCCTATGGCTACACCTTC

abundance: -
j_gene: TRBJ2-7
d_gene: TRBD2
v_gene: TRBV5-4
CDR3aa: CASSLVAGADYEQYF
CDR3nt: TGTGCCAGCAGCTTGGTAGCGGGAGCCGACTACGAGCAGTACTTC

abundance: -
j_gene: TRBJ2-3
d_gene: TRBD2
v_gene: TRBV4-1
CDR3aa: CASSRSSGGSTDTQYF
CDR3nt: TGCGCCAGCAGCCGTTCTAGCGGGGGGTCCACAGATACGCAGTATTTT

abundance: -
j_gene: TRBJ1-3
d_gene: -
v_gene: TRBV7-9
CDR3aa: CASSFSGIENTIYF
CDR3nt: TGTGCCAGCAGCTTCAGCGGGATCGAAAACACCATATATTTT

abundance: -
j_gene: TRBJ2-1
d_gene: TRBD2
v_gene: TRBV7-8
CDR3aa: CASSLGSGVNNEQFF
CDR3nt: TGTGCCAGCAGCTTAGGTAGCGGGGTAAACAATGAGCAGTTCTTC

abundance: -
j_gene: TRBJ1-2
d_gene: -
v_gene: TRBV27
CDR3aa: CASSSRLGANYGYTF
CDR3nt: TGTGCCAGCAGTTCCAGACTGGGAGCTAACTATGGCTACACCTTC

abundance: once
j_gene: TRBJ1-2
d_gene: TRBD1
v_gene: TRBV30
CDR3aa: CAWSVRRQGLYGYTF
CDR3nt: TGTGCCTGGAGTGTACGGAGACAGGGCCTCTATGGCTACACCTTC

abundance: -
j_gene: TRBJ2-3
d_gene: -
v_gene: TRBV7-8
CDR3aa: CASSFTAPGGTDTQYF
CDR3nt: TGTGCCAGCAGCTTTACGGCACCGGGGGGCACAGATACGCAGTATTTT

abundance: -
j_gene: TRBJ2-2
d_gene: -
v_gene: TRBV5-6
CDR3aa: CASSSYQSEAGELFF
CDR3nt: TGTGCCAGCAGCTCCTACCAGAGTGAGGCCGGGGAGCTGTTTTTT

abundance: -
j_gene: TRBJ1-3
d_gene: TRBD1
v_gene: TRBV7-9
CDR3aa: CASSLKTGGNTIYF
CDR3nt: TGTGCCAGCAGCTTAAAGACAGGGGGAAACACCATATATTTT

abundance: -
j_gene: TRBJ2-3
d_gene: -
v_gene: TRBV6-1
CDR3aa: CASSSAVSDTQYF
CDR3nt: TGTGCCAGCAGTTCTGCGGTCTCCGATACGCAGTATTTT

abundance: -
j_gene: TRBJ2-1
d_gene: -
v_gene: TRBV5-5
CDR3aa: CASGKLAPNEQFF
CDR3nt: TGTGCCAGCGGAAAACTAGCTCCCAATGAGCAGTTCTTC

abundance: -
j_gene: TRBJ1-6
d_gene: -
v_gene: TRBV30
CDR3aa: CAWTLTGIQPNSPLHF
CDR3nt: TGTGCCTGGACCTTAACAGGGATCCAACCCAATTCACCCCTCCACTTT

abundance: -
j_gene: TRBJ2-3
d_gene: TRBD2
v_gene: TRBV9
CDR3aa: CASSTRLAGGPEADTQYF
CDR3nt: TGTGCCAGCAGCACGCGGCTAGCGGGGGGGCCGGAGGCAGATACGCAGTATTTT

abundance: -
j_gene: TRBJ1-2
d_gene: -
v_gene: TRBV19
CDR3aa: CASSMKITGNYGYTF
CDR3nt: TGTGCCAGTAGTATGAAGATAACAGGCAACTATGGCTACACCTTC

abundance: many
j_gene: TRBJ2-2
d_gene: -
v_gene: TRBV9
CDR3aa: CASSVSQIDLNTGELFF
CDR3nt: TGTGCCAGCAGCGTATCCCAAATTGATCTAAACACCGGGGAGCTGTTTTTT

abundance: -
j_gene: TRBJ2-3
d_gene: TRBD2
v_gene: TRBV5-4
CDR3aa: CAQRSGGQDTQYF
CDR3nt: TGTGCGCAGAGGAGCGGGGGTCAAGATACGCAGTATTTT

abundance: -
j_gene: TRBJ2-6
d_gene: TRBD1
v_gene: TRBV5-1
CDR3aa: CASSPGQGAGANVLTF
CDR3nt: TGCGCCAGCAGCCCGGGACAGGGGGCCGGGGCCAACGTCCTGACTTTC

abundance: -
j_gene: TRBJ2-3
d_gene: -
v_gene: TRBV5-6
CDR3aa: CASSLVPDTQYF
CDR3nt: TGTGCCAGCAGCTTGGTTCCGGATACGCAGTATTTT

abundance: once
j_gene: TRBJ1-2
d_gene: TRBD1
v_gene: TRBV19
CDR3aa: CASSIDRAYGYTF
CDR3nt: TGTGCCAGTAGTATTGACAGGGCCTATGGCTACACCTTC

abundance: -
j_gene: TRBJ2-7
d_gene: TRBD1
v_gene: TRBV6-5
CDR3aa: CASSYAGTGTYEQYF
CDR3nt: TGTGCCAGCAGTTACGCCGGGACAGGGACCTACGAGCAGTACTTC

abundance: -
j_gene: TRBJ1-5
d_gene: TRBD1
v_gene: TRBV2
CDR3aa: CASRPDRVGQPQHF
CDR3nt: TGTGCCAGCAGACCCGACAGGGTTGGACAGCCCCAGCATTTT

abundance: -
j_gene: TRBJ2-7
d_gene: -
v_gene: TRBV5-4
CDR3aa: CASSLSQGREQYF
CDR3nt: TGTGCCAGCAGCTTGAGTCAGGGAAGGGAGCAGTACTTC

abundance: -
j_gene: TRBJ1-5
d_gene: -
v_gene: TRBV6-4
CDR3aa: CASSDSRSSNQPQHF
CDR3nt: TGTGCCAGCAGTGACTCCAGGTCGAGCAATCAGCCCCAGCATTTT

abundance: -
j_gene: TRBJ2-1
d_gene: TRBD2
v_gene: TRBV7-2
CDR3aa: CASSLGLAGGLQFF
CDR3nt: TGTGCCAGCAGCTTAGGGCTAGCGGGGGGGCTTCAGTTCTTC

abundance: few
j_gene: TRBJ1-6
d_gene: -
v_gene: TRBV30
CDR3aa: CAWSVPGGGYNSPLHF
CDR3nt: TGTGCCTGGAGTGTACCAGGTGGAGGGTATAATTCACCCCTCCACTTT

abundance: -
j_gene: TRBJ2-5
d_gene: TRBD2
v_gene: TRBV7-7
CDR3aa: CASSSGTSYQETQYF
CDR3nt: TGTGCTAGCAGCTCCGGGACTAGCTATCAAGAGACCCAGTACTTC

abundance: -
j_gene: TRBJ1-6
d_gene: TRBD1
v_gene: TRBV5-6
CDR3aa: CASNQQGADSPLHF
CDR3nt: TGTGCCAGCAACCAACAGGGGGCGGATTCACCCCTCCACTTT

abundance: -
j_gene: TRBJ1-1
d_gene: -
v_gene: TRBV11-1
CDR3aa: CASSFTGNTEAFF
CDR3nt: TGTGCCAGCAGCTTTACGGGGAACACTGAAGCTTTCTTT

abundance: -
j_gene: TRBJ2-1
d_gene: -
v_gene: TRBV5-1
CDR3aa: CASSRERSSYNEQFF
CDR3nt: TGCGCCAGCAGCCGGGAAAGGTCCTCCTACAATGAGCAGTTCTTC

abundance: -
j_gene: TRBJ2-3
d_gene: -
v_gene: TRBV7-2
CDR3aa: CASSLSFTDTQYF
CDR3nt: TGTGCCAGCAGCTTATCGTTCACAGATACGCAGTATTTT

abundance: -
j_gene: TRBJ1-3
d_gene: -
v_gene: TRBV19
CDR3aa: CASSIPGADTIYF
CDR3nt: TGTGCCAGTAGTATCCCAGGGGCGGACACCATATATTTT

abundance: -
j_gene: TRBJ1-4
d_gene: TRBD1
v_gene: TRBV5-4
CDR3aa: CASSTLTGGIREKLFF
CDR3nt: TGTGCCAGCAGCACGCTGACAGGGGGCATAAGAGAAAAACTGTTTTTT

abundance: -
j_gene: TRBJ1-2
d_gene: TRBD1
v_gene: TRBV9
CDR3aa: CASSTGQGAFYGYTF
CDR3nt: TGTGCCAGCAGCACGGGACAGGGGGCGTTTTATGGCTACACCTTC

abundance: -
j_gene: TRBJ1-4
d_gene: TRBD1
v_gene: TRBV5-5
CDR3aa: CASCLGQGAEKLFF
CDR3nt: TGTGCCAGCTGTTTGGGACAGGGTGCGGAAAAACTGTTTTTT

abundance: -
j_gene: TRBJ2-1
d_gene: TRBD2
v_gene: TRBV3-1/TRBV3-2
CDR3aa: CASSQEVVAGPGNEQFF
CDR3nt: TGTGCCAGCAGCCAAGAAGTTGTAGCGGGACCCGGGAATGAGCAGTTCTTC

abundance: many
j_gene: TRBJ1-2
d_gene: -
v_gene: TRBV5-6
CDR3aa: CASSPTPNYGYTF
CDR3nt: TGTGCCAGCAGCCCTACCCCTAACTATGGCTACACCTTC

abundance: once
j_gene: TRBJ2-5
d_gene: -
v_gene: TRBV6-5
CDR3aa: CASSYGSWETQYF
CDR3nt: TGTGCCAGCAGTTACGGCTCCTGGGAGACCCAGTACTTC

abundance: once
j_gene: TRBJ1-2
d_gene: TRBD1
v_gene: TRBV5-8
CDR3aa: CASSSWDRADGYTF
CDR3nt: TGTGCCAGCAGCTCCTGGGACAGGGCGGATGGCTACACCTTC

abundance: -
j_gene: TRBJ2-5
d_gene: -
v_gene: TRBV30
CDR3aa: CAWSGGETQYF
CDR3nt: TGTGCCTGGAGTGGAGGGGAGACCCAGTACTTC

abundance: -
j_gene: TRBJ1-5
d_gene: TRBD1
v_gene: TRBV10-3
CDR3aa: CAISEGGQPDQPQHF
CDR3nt: TGTGCCATCAGTGAAGGGGGACAGCCTGATCAGCCCCAGCATTTT

abundance: -
j_gene: TRBJ1-1
d_gene: -
v_gene: TRBV18
CDR3aa: CASSVEGVGTEAFF
CDR3nt: TGTGCCAGCTCAGTCGAGGGGGTAGGCACTGAAGCTTTCTTT

abundance: -
j_gene: TRBJ2-7
d_gene: TRBD2
v_gene: TRBV13
CDR3aa: CASSYPGGAGQYF
CDR3nt: TGTGCCAGCAGCTACCCCGGGGGGGCAGGGCAGTACTTC

abundance: -
j_gene: TRBJ2-2
d_gene: TRBD1
v_gene: TRBV27
CDR3aa: CASSFRTGRYTGELFF
CDR3nt: TGTGCCAGCAGTTTCAGGACAGGGCGGTACACCGGGGAGCTGTTTTTT

abundance: -
j_gene: TRBJ1-2
d_gene: -
v_gene: TRBV7-8
CDR3aa: CASSLGRRDYGYTF
CDR3nt: TGTGCCAGCAGCTTAGGACGTCGGGACTATGGCTACACCTTC

abundance: -
j_gene: TRBJ2-2
d_gene: TRBD2
v_gene: TRBV4-2
CDR3aa: CASSQVAGGITGELFF
CDR3nt: TGTGCCAGCAGCCAAGTTGCGGGGGGAATTACCGGGGAGCTGTTTTTT

abundance: -
j_gene: TRBJ2-2
d_gene: TRBD2
v_gene: TRBV6-5
CDR3aa: CASSWTSGVYTGELFF
CDR3nt: TGTGCCAGCAGTTGGACTAGCGGGGTTTACACCGGGGAGCTGTTTTTT

abundance: few
j_gene: TRBJ2-1
d_gene: -
v_gene: TRBV19
CDR3aa: CAAAGSSYNEQFF
CDR3nt: TGTGCCGCGGCTGGGAGCTCCTACAATGAGCAGTTCTTC

abundance: -
j_gene: TRBJ2-5
d_gene: TRBD2
v_gene: TRBV5-1
CDR3aa: CASSQGSSGAETQYF
CDR3nt: TGCGCCAGCAGCCAAGGGTCTAGCGGGGCAGAGACCCAGTACTTC

abundance: -
j_gene: TRBJ1-6
d_gene: -
v_gene: TRBV7-9
CDR3aa: CASSSLTGYNSPLHF
CDR3nt: TGTGCCAGCAGCTCCCTGACGGGGTATAATTCACCCCTCCACTTT

abundance: -
j_gene: TRBJ2-5
d_gene: TRBD2
v_gene: TRBV4-3
CDR3aa: CASSQSRAGGFRETQYF
CDR3nt: TGCGCCAGCAGCCAGAGTCGAGCGGGGGGGTTCCGGGAGACCCAGTACTTC

abundance: -
j_gene: TRBJ1-2
d_gene: TRBD1
v_gene: TRBV4-3
CDR3aa: CASSLGGQGPSYGYTF
CDR3nt: TGCGCCAGCAGCCTAGGGGGACAGGGACCTTCCTATGGCTACACCTTC